The T cell receptor beta chain under discussion was sequenced for a study of CD4 and CD8 cells across lung adenocarcinoma regions. Localized lung adenocarcinoma, a non-small cell lung cancer, affected the donors. MiXCR was run by TCRdb on the PCR reads, yielding one entry per CDR3 protein. The sample shows 5,500 to 7,500 distinct CDR3 sequences, around half of them seen only once. Germline CDR1 reads MNHNS; CDR2 reads SASEGT. The CDR3 length is 13 residues. The sample consisted of CD8+ T cells from the center of a lung tumor. This receptor was identified in a male donor with lung adenocarcinoma. The CD4 and CD8 labels of this study may be unreliable. The chain links TRBV6-1 to TRBJ2-3, with no clear D. The assigned J gene may be wrong: the sequence end matches TRBJ2-7 better. For the CDR3, the DNA is TGTGCCAGCAGGGATGCCAACCCAGAGACGCAGTACTTC. Translating it yields CASRDANPETQYF.